The 15 T cell receptor beta chains listed next were all sequenced from one sample in a study of blood T cell repertoires in COVID-19. The protocol was immunoSEQ multiplex PCR, while the TCRdb copy is restricted to in-frame clones and leaves out a portion. The sample shows 13,000 or so clones, around 90% of them seen only once. The sequenced material came from peripheral blood. The receptors come from a human donor with active COVID-19. The donor label of this sample is uncertain.

The gene calls are TRBV18 and TRBJ2-2, with D perhaps TRBD2 (5 bases). Looked up from germline, CDR1 is KGHSH and CDR2 is LQKENI. CDR3 length: 13 residues. V lost 3 bases, J lost 6 bases, and 8 bases lay in between. The CDR3 protein is CASSPRRPGELFF. CDR3 nucleotides: TGTGCCAGCTCACCCCGGAGGCCCGGGGAGCTGTTTTTT.

The gene calls are TRBV7-9 and TRBJ1-2; D uncertain. V lost 5 bases, J lost 7 bases, and 11 bases lay in between. The CDR3 totals 12 residues. The V gene's germline CDR1 is SEHNR and CDR2 FQNEAQ (reference sequence). The CDR3: CASSHDTAGYTF. The CDR3 DNA is TGTGCCAGCAGCCATGACACCGCTGGCTACACCTTC.

This sequence joins TRBV3-1 (or the pseudogene TRBV3-2) and TRBJ1-4; a possible D gene is TRBD1 (6 bases). With 1 base removed from V and 7 bases from J, the gap between germline ends came to 7 bases. The CDR3 runs 13 residues. CDR1 is LGHDT and CDR2 is YNNKEL in the germline V gene (reference sequence). The CDR3 sequence is CASSQGGGEKLFF. Written as DNA, the CDR3 is TGTGCCAGCAGCCAAGGAGGGGGTGAAAAACTGTTTTTT.

The rearrangement links TRBV6-1 to TRBJ1-5; 8 positions match TRBD1. J was trimmed by 4 bases and V by 1 base; bases with no gene match: 9. The CDR3 runs to 17 residues. Per germline, CDR1 MNHNS and CDR2 SASEGT. CDR3: CASSEEGDRRMNQPQHF. CDR3 nucleotides: TGTGCCAGCAGTGAAGAGGGGGACAGGAGGATGAATCAGCCCCAGCATTTT.

This chain links TRBV7-3 with TRBJ1-3, with D possibly being TRBD1 (5 bases). Germline CDR1 SGHTA, CDR2 FQGTGA. CDR3 size: 15 residues. Trimming cost V 3 bases and J 4 bases, with 13 bases left between them. CDR3: CASSFVVRAGNTIYF. CDR3 bases: TGTGCCAGCAGCTTTGTGGTCAGGGCCGGAAACACCATATATTTT. The full variable domain, completed using reference TRBV7-3 and TRBJ1-3, is GAGVSQTPSNKVTEKGKYVELRCDPISGHTALYWYRQSLGQGPEFLIYFQGTGAADDSGLPNDRFFAVRPEGSVSTLKIQRTERGDSAVYLCASSFVVRAGNTIYFGEGSWLTVV.

V is TRBV20-1 and J is TRBJ1-1; unclear D gene. The CDR3 extends over 10 amino acids. Germline V CDR1 and CDR2: DFQATT, SNEGSKA (reference sequence). V lost 7 bases and J lost 8, with 11 bases in between. The CDR3 loop reads CSVDTTEAFF. In DNA form, the CDR3 reads TGCAGTGTTGACACAACAGAAGCTTTCTTT.

The CDR3 nucleotides are TGTGCCAGCACCGCCGGGGGGACAGGGGGCGCGGGCTACACCTTC. It specifies CASTAGGTGGAGYTF. The V and J genes are TRBV7-9 and TRBJ1-2; 12 bases map to TRBD1. Per the germline V gene, CDR1 is SEHNR and CDR2 is FQNEAQ (reference sequence). V shed 7 bases and J 8 bases; nucleotides not matched to a gene: 11. CDR3 length equals 15 residues. Full variable domain (rest looked up from reference TRBV7-9 and TRBJ1-2): DTGVSQNPRHKITKRGQNVTFRCDPISEHNRLYWYRQTLGQGPEFLTYFQNEAQLEKSRLLSDRFSAERPKGSFSTLEIQRTEQGDSAMYLCASTAGGTGGAGYTFGSGTRLTVV.

The J gene is TRBJ2-5, the V gene TRBV6-2 or TRBV6-3; tentatively, D is TRBD2 (7 bases). Germline CDR1 and CDR2: MNHEY and SVGEGT. Trimming pared 5 bases from V and 7 bases from J, leaving 17 bases between. There are 14 residues in the CDR3. Here the CDR3 DNA reads TGTGCCAGCAGTAGGGCGGGGGCCAAGGGGACCCAGTACTTC. Translating it yields CASSRAGAKGTQYF.

The chain recombines TRBV5-1 with TRBJ1-1; a weak D match, TRBD1 (5 bases). Germline V gene lookup returns CDR1 SGHRS and CDR2 YFSETQ. The V end was cut by 0 bases, the J end by 5 bases, with 14 bases between. CDR3 length: 15 residues. CDR3 loop: CASSLEGRVGTEAFF. CDR3 DNA: TGCGCCAGCAGCTTGGAGGGCAGGGTTGGTACTGAAGCTTTCTTT.

The chain joins TRBV27 to TRBJ2-7, with 7 bases fitting TRBD1. There are 15 residues in the CDR3. V was pared by 5 bases and J by 2 bases, with 9 bases of the junction left unmatched. Germline CDR1 is MNHEY and CDR2 is SMNVEV (reference sequence). The DNA of the CDR3 is TGTGCCAGCAGTCCACTCCGGGACAGAGCCTACGAGCAGTACTTC. It translates to CASSPLRDRAYEQYF.

V gene TRBV12-3 or TRBV12-4 combines with J gene TRBJ1-6; D remains unclear. The CDR3 runs to 13 residues. V shed 4 bases and J shed 6 bases, with 7 bases lying between them. The CDR3 DNA sequence: TGTGCCAGCAGTTACGCGGGTAATTCACCCCTCCACTTT. Translated: CASSYAGNSPLHF.

The chain carries TRBV6-5 and TRBJ2-7; the match to TRBD1 covers 9 bases. This CDR3 is built from 15 residues. V gave up 6 bases and J gave up 6 bases; unmatched junction bases: 12. Germline CDR1 and CDR2: MNHEY and SVGAGI. CDR3 loop: CASSGNGQGKGEQYF. CDR3 in DNA: TGTGCCAGCAGCGGAAATGGACAGGGGAAGGGCGAGCAGTACTTC.

This chain links TRBV6-4 with TRBJ1-1; no definite D call. The CDR3 sequence is 15 residues long. Trimming stripped 5 bases from V and 1 base from J, with 14 bases between. The germline gives CDR1 MRHNA, CDR2 SNTAGT. In DNA, the CDR3 is TGTGCCAGCAGTTCTGTGGCGGGGAAGAACACTGAAGCTTTCTTT. It translates to CASSSVAGKNTEAFF.

The genes are TRBV5-1 and TRBJ1-3; weak D call: TRBD1 (5 bases). Germline assignment: CDR1 SGHRS and CDR2 YFSETQ. V gave up 1 base and J gave up 0 bases, with 8 bases separating them. The CDR3 spans 15 residues. CDR3 nucleotide sequence: TGCGCCAGCAGCTTGTGGGGCGACTCTGGAAACACCATATATTTT. Encoded protein: CASSLWGDSGNTIYF.

This chain joins TRBV28 and TRBJ1-1, with 10 positions matching TRBD1. CDR1 MDHEN and CDR2 SYDVKM come from the germline V gene. Trimming at V came to 6 bases and at J to 1 base, leaving 5 bases not matched to a gene. CDR3 length: 15 amino acids. The CDR3 is CASRGQGRWNTEAFF. In DNA form, the CDR3 reads TGTGCCAGCAGGGGACAGGGGCGGTGGAACACTGAAGCTTTCTTT.